These T cell receptor beta chains were read from a single sample in a study of cytomegalovirus exposure and HLA in healthy donors. Clones were read by immunoSEQ multiplex PCR, and TCRdb kept only the in-frame ones, dropping some. The sample gives about 130,000 clones, approximately 81% of which show up once; about 0.71% is in the top ten. The sequencing sample was made of PBMCs. Source of these receptors: a man younger than 30 in good health and CMV-seronegative. Both conserved end residues are part of each CDR3.

V	J	CDR3
TRBV7-9	TRBJ1-4	CASSPGQGFGNEKLFF
TRBV6-5	TRBJ2-7	CASITRTGGSYEQYF
TRBV4-3	TRBJ1-5	CASSQDPGINQPQHF
TRBV28	TRBJ1-5	CASSLSDRDQPQHF
TRBV4-1	TRBJ1-2	CASSPVGGQEGSYGYTF
TRBV5-1	TRBJ2-3	CASSLPVGQEMTSGFTDTQYF
TRBV27	TRBJ2-1	CASGLGGAGYNEQFF
TRBV7-6	TRBJ1-2	CASSTFRQGALSGYTF
TRBV2	TRBJ2-1	CASSGTSGGNEQFF
TRBV25-1	TRBJ2-3	CASSEHGGTDTQYF
TRBV5-4	TRBJ2-5	CASSSELRGTQETQYF
TRBV6-4	TRBJ1-2	CASRGTDNYGYTF
TRBV4-3	TRBJ2-3	CASSQEVAVGDTQYF
TRBV19	TRBJ2-1	CASSIGSGTNEQFF
TRBV7-9	TRBJ2-3	CASSQHATGSGTDTQYF
TRBV5-1	TRBJ1-4	CASSFMGQGSNEKLFF
TRBV7-9	TRBJ1-4	CASSLAGATNEKLFF
TRBV30	TRBJ2-6	CAWYQTQGSGANVLTF
TRBV30	TRBJ1-6	CAWTGQRLAYYPNSPLHF
TRBV6-5	TRBJ1-1	CASSLQGMNTEAFF
TRBV6-5	TRBJ1-3	CASSLTGHSGNTIYF
TRBV25-1	TRBJ1-1	CAIRGTGSNTEAFF
TRBV28	TRBJ1-1	CASSLSGGTEAFF
TRBV5-1	TRBJ2-3	CASQLRPSGGAINTQYF
TRBV7-9	TRBJ2-7	CASSFHYEQYF
TRBV27	TRBJ1-1	CASSLLQTGGNTEAFF
TRBV5-1	TRBJ1-6	CASSFRNQNSPLHF
TRBV5-4	TRBJ2-1	CASSFEGRNEQFF
TRBV6-1	TRBJ1-6	CASSEVTGSNSPLHF
TRBV7-2	TRBJ2-3	CASSSRDADTQYF
TRBV9	TRBJ2-5	CASSVLAGGLETQYF
TRBV19	TRBJ1-2	CASSIRQGANGYTF